The 11 T cell receptor beta chains below were found in one sample sequenced in a study of blood T cell repertoires in COVID-19. Sequencing used immunoSEQ multiplex PCR; TCRdb keeps in-frame clones, though not all of them. The sample has about 250,000 clones; roughly 88% are singletons. Material for sequencing was peripheral blood. The receptors stem from an elderly woman with COVID-19, enrolled during active disease.

The chain is built from TRBV28 and TRBJ1-5, with TRBD1 as a possible D gene (5 bases). Germline V CDR1 and CDR2: MDHEN, SYDVKM. V was shortened by 7 bases and J by 0 bases, with 10 bases between the two germline ends. The CDR3 spans 14 residues. The CDR3 coding sequence is TGTGCCAGCATTCCAGGGTATAGCAATCAGCCCCAGCATTTT. It codes for CASIPGYSNQPQHF.

This sequence joins TRBV18 and TRBJ1-4; TRBD1 aligns across 11 bases. Per germline, CDR1 KGHSH and CDR2 LQKENI. Unmatched junction bases numbered 7, after V lost 3 bases and J lost 13 bases. The CDR3 totals 14 residues. CDR3 in DNA: TGTGCCAGCTCACCTGGACAGGGGGCAGACAGACTGTTTTTT. It codes for CASSPGQGADRLFF. The variable domain in full, completed from reference TRBV18 and TRBJ1-4, reads NAGVMQNPRHLVRRRGQEARLRCSPMKGHSHVYWYRQLPEEGLKFMVYLQKENIIDESGMPKERFSAEFPKEGPSILRIQQVVRGDSAAYFCASSPGQGADRLFFGSGTQLSVL.

This clone was recorded once. V is TRBV5-4 and J is TRBJ1-2; D uncertain. Germline V lookup: CDR1 SGHNT, CDR2 YYREEE (reference sequence). Trimming left V 5 bases short and J 7 bases short, with 15 bases between. This CDR3 contains 13 residues. The CDR3 DNA reads as TGTGCCAGCAGGAAGGAGGAGATTGGTGGCTACACCTTC. Translating it yields CASRKEEIGGYTF.

The chain has TRBV4-3 and TRBJ1-1, with TRBD1 matching 10 bases. This CDR3 contains 19 residues. The germline V gene has CDR1 LGHNA and CDR2 YSLEER. V was clipped by 0 bases and J by 3 bases; unmatched bases: 13. This CDR3 reads CASSQDLMTGGAGYTEAFF. Written as DNA, the CDR3 is TGCGCCAGCAGCCAAGATTTAATGACAGGGGGCGCGGGGTACACTGAAGCTTTCTTT.

A single count supports this clone. The chain carries TRBV10-2 and TRBJ1-6, with 8 bases lining up with TRBD1. The CDR3 length is 13 residues. Unmatched junction bases numbered 5, after V lost 8 bases and J lost 8 bases. Germline CDR1 and CDR2: WSHSY and SAAADI. CDR3 in DNA: TGCGCCAGCGGGGGACAGGCGCATTCACCCCTCCACTTT. The encoded protein is CASGGQAHSPLHF.

About this clone itself: Other DNA sequences in the same sample also yield this CDR3. This sequence joins TRBV28 and TRBJ1-2, with a weak D call TRBD1 (5 bases). The CDR3 extends over 13 amino acids. CDR1 and CDR2 (germline): MDHEN, SYDVKM. Trimming stripped 2 bases from V and 1 base from J, with 5 bases between. The CDR3 sequence is CASSLRGNYGYTF. CDR3 DNA: TGTGCCAGCAGTTTAAGGGGTAACTATGGCTACACCTTC.

V gene TRBV12-3 or TRBV12-4 combines with J gene TRBJ1-1; no reliable D call. This CDR3 spans 13 amino acids. The V gene lost 6 bases and the J gene lost 1 base, with 9 bases spanning the gap. CDR3 nucleotides: TGTGCCAGCAGCCTTGACACGAACACTGAAGCTTTCTTT. Protein: CASSLDTNTEAFF.

This clone was observed once. The chain's CDR3 is CASSQTRGQDGYTF. CDR3 in DNA: TGTGCCAGCAGCCAGACTCGGGGACAGGATGGCTACACCTTC. The V gene is TRBV14, the J gene TRBJ1-2; 8 bases agree with TRBD1. Looked up from germline, CDR1 is SGHDN and CDR2 is FVKESK. This CDR3 has 14 residues. V dropped 3 bases and J dropped 6; count of bases not matched to a gene: 6.

This chain joins TRBV18 and TRBJ1-1; no firm D call. The germline gives CDR1 KGHSH, CDR2 LQKENI. CDR3 length: 15 residues. The V gene lost 2 bases and the J gene lost 0 bases, with 10 bases spanning the gap. The CDR3 coding sequence is TGTGCCAGCTCACCAGTGGAGCGAATGAACACTGAAGCTTTCTTT. Residues: CASSPVERMNTEAFF. Supplemented by reference TRBV18 and TRBJ1-1, the full variable domain reads NAGVMQNPRHLVRRRGQEARLRCSPMKGHSHVYWYRQLPEEGLKFMVYLQKENIIDESGMPKERFSAEFPKEGPSILRIQQVVRGDSAAYFCASSPVERMNTEAFFGQGTRLTVV.

The chain joins TRBV2 to TRBJ1-1; 9 bases line up with TRBD1. V shed 6 bases, J shed 0 bases, and the junction held 2 bases outside the gene matches. This CDR3 is built from 14 residues. Looked up from germline, CDR1 is SNHLY and CDR2 is FYNNEI. In nucleotides, the CDR3 is TGTGCCAGCAGGACAGGGGGTCTGAACACTGAAGCTTTCTTT. Protein product: CASRTGGLNTEAFF.

The rearrangement links TRBV27 to TRBJ2-1, with D hard to call. Germline V CDR1 and CDR2: MNHEY, SMNVEV (reference sequence). This CDR3 spans 12 amino acids. Trimming took off 2 bases at V and 9 bases at J, with 8 bases between the two ends. The CDR3 DNA sequence: TGTGCCAGCAGTTTAGGCTCGGGTGAGCAGTTCTTC. Encoded protein: CASSLGSGEQFF.